The 20 T cell receptor beta chains below all came from one sample that was sequenced in a study of blood T cells in healthy people across ages. Using a J-beta primer mix together with a sample-barcoded 5' primer, a second PCR was run for about 6 to 11 cycles. MiXCR, applied by TCRdb to the 5' RACE reads, yields one record per CDR3 protein. The table records about a million distinct CDR3 sequences, roughly two fifths of them present only once. Sequenced input: blood. The receptor source for this set is a man aged 18 to 30 in good health.

This clonotype was detected only a few times. J is TRBJ2-1 and V is TRBV5-1; D may be TRBD2 (6 bases). The CDR3 contains 16 residues. The germline V gene has CDR1 SGHRS and CDR2 YFSETQ. The V and J ends lost 5 bases and 7 bases respectively, with 22 bases between them. The CDR3 DNA follows: TGCGCCAGCAGTCCCTTCTCGGGGGAGGCCGGTAATGAGCAGTTCTTC. Protein sequence: CASSPFSGEAGNEQFF. Full variable domain (rest looked up from reference TRBV5-1 and TRBJ2-1): KAGVTQTPRYLIKTRGQQVTLSCSPISGHRSVSWYQQTPGQGLQFLFEYFSETQRNKGNFPGRFSGRQFSNSRSEMNVSTLELGDSALYLCASSPFSGEAGNEQFFGPGTRLTVL.

This clonotype was detected only a few times. This chain connects TRBV5-1 to TRBJ2-5; D is perhaps TRBD2 (5 bases). There are 14 residues in the CDR3. V lost 0 bases and J 2 bases, leaving 8 bases between the germline ends. Germline CDR1 and CDR2: SGHRS and YFSETQ. The CDR3 DNA sequence: TGCGCCAGCAGCTTGGCGAGGGAACAAGAGACCCAGTACTTC. Protein sequence: CASSLAREQETQYF.

About this clonotype itself: One base away lies a much larger clone, so this may be a sequencing read error. The gene calls are TRBV7-8 and TRBJ2-3; 13 bases align to TRBD2. The ends lost 3 bases at V and 7 bases at J; junction bases unmatched: 4. There are 15 residues in the CDR3. Germline lookup yields CDR1 SGHVS and CDR2 FQNEAQ. This CDR3 reads CASSFTSGGANTQYF. CDR3 bases: TGTGCCAGCAGCTTCACTAGCGGGGGGGCGAATACGCAGTATTTT.

Regarding this clonotype: One junction end does not reproduce the germline sequence, and a read error may be involved. The CDR3 loop is CACSFLGTGAGEAFF. DNA of the CDR3: TGTGCCTGCAGTTTTCTAGGGACAGGGGCCGGTGAAGCTTTCTTT. The chain recombines TRBV12-3 or TRBV12-4 with TRBJ1-1; 10 bases fit TRBD1. The CDR3 contains 15 residues.

This chain's CDR3 is CASSLALSRRNTEAFF. The CDR3 nucleotides are TGTGCCAGCAGCTTGGCTCTCAGCCGGAGGAACACTGAAGCTTTCTTT. The chain recombines TRBV7-2 with TRBJ1-1; D not resolved. CDR1 and CDR2 (germline): SGHTA, FQGNSA. V was cut by 3 bases and J by 1 base, with 15 bases left in between. The CDR3 totals 16 residues.

A word on this clonotype: At one boundary the junction diverges from the germline segment, which might be a read error. The rearrangement joins TRBV7-2 to TRBJ1-6; the D is unclear. The CDR3 totals 14 residues. Germline V gives CDR1 SGHTA, CDR2 FQGNSA. CDR3 sequence (DNA): TGTGCCGGCAGCGAAGGGTGGAGGAATTCGCCCCTCCACTTT. Protein sequence: CAGSEGWRNSPLHF.

The CDR3 bases are TGTGCCAGCAGGTCACCACAGGGGGGATACGCTGGAAACACCATATATTTT. As protein: CASRSPQGGYAGNTIYF. The V call is TRBV6-1, the J call TRBJ1-3, with 8 bases fitting TRBD1. J lost 2 bases, V lost 6 bases, and 12 bases had no gene match. Germline V lookup: CDR1 MNHNS, CDR2 SASEGT. This CDR3 region has 17 residues.

The J gene is TRBJ1-1, the V gene TRBV7-8; possible D gene TRBD1, 5 bases. Trimming pared 3 bases from V and 1 base from J, leaving 9 bases between. The length of the CDR3 is 14 residues. Germline lookup yields CDR1 SGHVS and CDR2 FQNEAQ. The CDR3 loop reads CASSFVGENTEAFF. The DNA of the CDR3 is TGTGCCAGCAGCTTTGTGGGGGAGAACACTGAAGCTTTCTTT.

The chain joins TRBV27 to TRBJ2-1; 15 nucleotides match TRBD2. V lost 7 bases to trimming and J lost 4 bases; unmatched junction nucleotides: 14. The CDR3 runs 19 residues. From germline, CDR1 is MNHEY and CDR2 SMNVEV (reference sequence). CDR3 sequence reads: CASTYLPGLAGGLYNEQFF. In DNA form, the CDR3 reads TGTGCCAGCACCTACCTCCCGGGACTAGCGGGGGGTCTGTACAATGAGCAGTTCTTC.

This sequence joins TRBV7-9 and TRBJ2-5; 10 positions match TRBD2. Gene TRBJ2-7 matches the end of the DNA better, so the J call may be wrong. The CDR3 is 15 residues long. CDR1 SEHNR and CDR2 FQNEAQ come from the germline V gene (reference sequence). The CDR3 sequence is CASSQERGGNNEQYF. CDR3 coding DNA: TGTGCCAGCAGCCAAGAGCGGGGGGGCAACAACGAGCAGTACTTC.

This clonotype came up many times. The V call is TRBV28, the J call TRBJ1-1; D is possibly TRBD1 (6 bases). Germline lookup yields CDR1 MDHEN and CDR2 SYDVKM. The CDR3 is 13 residues long. The ends were cut back, 7 bases at V and 0 bases at J, with 9 bases in the middle. The CDR3 loop is CASKDSLNTEAFF. For the CDR3, the DNA is TGTGCCAGCAAGGACAGCCTGAACACTGAAGCTTTCTTT.

This rearrangement joins TRBV28 to TRBJ2-5, with 8 bases aligning to TRBD1. Germline assignment: CDR1 MDHEN and CDR2 SYDVKM. The V segment lost 7 bases and the J segment 2 bases; nucleotides outside the gene matches: 12. The CDR3 sequence is 16 residues long. The CDR3 loop reads CASNSRAGGQQETQYF. The DNA of the CDR3 is TGTGCCAGCAATTCGAGGGCAGGGGGCCAACAAGAGACCCAGTACTTC.

The V and J genes are TRBV20-1 and TRBJ1-1; D not certain. V was pared by 0 bases and J by 2 bases, with 4 bases between. The CDR3 is made up of 12 amino acids. The germline V gene encodes CDR1 DFQATT and CDR2 SNEGSKA (reference sequence). The CDR3 protein is CSARDVNTEAFF. CDR3 bases: TGCAGTGCTAGAGATGTTAACACTGAAGCTTTCTTT.

V usage is TRBV2 and J usage is TRBJ2-5; 8 bases are a match to TRBD1. V lost 8 bases and J lost 4; bases outside the gene matches: 6. CDR1 is SNHLY and CDR2 is FYNNEI in the germline V gene. The CDR3 is 13 residues long. CDR3 nucleotide sequence: TGTGCCAGCCTAGACAGGGGTGGAGAGACCCAGTACTTC. This codes for CASLDRGGETQYF.

This chain links TRBV20-1 with TRBJ1-6; D not resolved. Germline assignment: CDR1 DFQATT and CDR2 SNEGSKA (reference sequence). This CDR3 contains 12 residues. V dropped 1 base and J dropped 6 bases, with 4 bases sitting between them. The CDR3 sequence: CSARGSNSPLHF. DNA of the CDR3: TGCAGTGCTAGAGGCAGTAATTCACCCCTCCACTTT.

This clonotype appeared a few times. The V gene is TRBV4-3, the J gene TRBJ2-1, with TRBD1 matching over 8 bases. The CDR3 runs to 16 residues. The V segment lost 0 bases and the J segment 6 bases; nucleotides outside the gene matches: 7. Germline V CDR1 and CDR2: LGHNA, YSLEER. Written as DNA, the CDR3 is TGCGCCAGCAGCCAAGATCCTGTGACAGGGGCCAATGAGCAGTTCTTC. It encodes CASSQDPVTGANEQFF.

V gene TRBV12-3 or TRBV12-4 combines with J gene TRBJ2-3; maybe TRBD1 (5 bases). The CDR3 spans 15 residues. V was trimmed by 6 bases and J by 0 bases, leaving 13 bases between them. This chain's CDR3 is CASSARASSTDTQYF. In DNA form, the CDR3 reads TGTGCCAGCAGCGCCAGGGCCTCTAGCACAGATACGCAGTATTTT.

The gene calls are TRBV20-1 and TRBJ2-1; the match to TRBD2 covers 7 bases. The CDR3 consists of 12 residues. Per germline, CDR1 DFQATT and CDR2 SNEGSKA (reference sequence). The ends lost 5 bases at V and 6 bases at J; junction bases unmatched: 4. DNA for the CDR3: TGCAGTGCTGGGCCGGGGGGCAATGAGCAGTTCTTC. This encodes CSAGPGGNEQFF.

Only a few counts were recorded for this clonotype. The rearrangement joins TRBV7-2 to TRBJ1-2; D remains unclear. Trimming left V 7 bases short and J 3 bases short, with 18 bases between. The CDR3 sequence is 15 residues long. Germline CDR1 SGHTA, CDR2 FQGNSA. Here the CDR3 reads CASTYRGGAHYGYTF. The CDR3 nucleotides read TGTGCCAGCACCTACCGAGGAGGAGCGCACTATGGCTACACCTTC.

The chain uses TRBV9 and TRBJ2-2, with TRBD1 identical over 7 bases. Germline CDR1 reads SGDLS; CDR2 reads YYNGEE. CDR3 length equals 16 residues. Trimming at V came to 1 base and at J to 1 base, leaving 4 bases not matched to a gene. The CDR3 spells CASSVYWTGNTGELFF. The CDR3 nucleotides read TGTGCCAGCAGCGTATATTGGACAGGGAACACCGGGGAGCTGTTTTTT. Full variable domain (outside the CDR3, taken from reference TRBV9 and TRBJ2-2): DSGVTQTPKHLITATGQRVTLRCSPRSGDLSVYWYQQSLDQGLQFLIQYYNGEERAKGNILERFSAQQFPDLHSELNLSSLELGDSALYFCASSVYWTGNTGELFFGEGSRLTVL.